A single sample is the source of the 8 T cell receptor beta chains below, sequenced in a study of Graves' ophthalmopathy and Graves' hyperthyroidism. Scientists amplified the TCR beta CDR3 regions from RNA transcripts. HTBI primers were employed in first-round RT-PCR, then a second-round multiplex PCR followed. TCRdb passed the multiplex PCR reads through MiXCR, listing each CDR3 protein once. The sample holds 500,000 to 800,000 distinct CDR3 sequences, under 50% seen once. Sequenced input: peripheral blood. These receptors all stem from an adult man with Graves' ophthalmopathy.

The sample holds many counts of this clonotype. V and J are TRBV29-1 and TRBJ2-7, with TRBD2 matching over 7 bases. CDR1 is SQVTM and CDR2 is ANQGSEA in the germline V gene. Trimming removed 1 base from V and 0 bases from J; junction bases left unmatched: 0. The CDR3 extends over 13 amino acids. The CDR3 DNA is TGCAGCGTTGAAGGCGGGGGCTCCTACGAGCAGTACTTC. The encoded protein is CSVEGGGSYEQYF.

V usage is TRBV12-3 or TRBV12-4 and J usage is TRBJ2-7; 9 bases match TRBD1. The CDR3 is made up of 19 amino acids. Trimming at V came to 6 bases and at J to 2 bases, leaving 20 bases not matched to a gene. Written as DNA, the CDR3 is TGTGCCAGCAGCCAAGATTGGGTTAGTCGGACAGGGGTCCCCTACGAGCAGTACTTC. Its translation: CASSQDWVSRTGVPYEQYF.

Note on this clonotype: At one of its ends the junction is not consistent with the germline gene, which may arise from a read error. The CDR3 region is CSAGTGRTPGANVLTF. CDR3 sequence (DNA): TGCAGCGCCGGGACAGGGAGGACCCCTGGGGCTAACGTCCTGACTTTC. The V and J genes are TRBV29-1 and TRBJ2-6; 9 bases match TRBD1. Germline assignment: CDR1 SQVTM and CDR2 ANQGSEA. This CDR3 comprises 16 residues.

This clonotype appeared once. The rearrangement joins TRBV11-2 to TRBJ1-5; no reliable D call. CDR3 size: 15 residues. Germline V lookup: CDR1 SGHAT, CDR2 FQNNGV. Trimming took off 8 bases at V and 2 bases at J, with 16 bases between the two ends. For the CDR3, the DNA is TGTGCCAGCGCCACGGGATTTGGACGCAATCAGCCCCAGCATTTT. This codes for CASATGFGRNQPQHF.

For this clonotype: Its ends do not fully match the called genes, so a read error is possible. The chain combines TRBV19 with TRBJ2-6; a possible D gene is TRBD1 (5 bases). CDR1 LNHDA and CDR2 SQIVND come from the germline V gene (reference sequence). This CDR3 is 17 amino acids long. This CDR3 reads CASSMGGPSSGANVPTF. As DNA, the CDR3 is TGTGCCAGTAGTATGGGCGGACCCAGCTCTGGGGCCAACGTCCCGACATTC.

The chain recombines TRBV24-1 with TRBJ2-7; D is tentatively TRBD1 or TRBD2 (5 bases each). Trimming took 4 bases from V and 4 from J, leaving 13 bases between them. Germline-derived CDR1 and CDR2 are KGHDR and SFDVKD. The CDR3 is 14 residues long. The CDR3 DNA reads as TGTGCCACCAGTGACCCACGGGACGGATACGAGCAGTACTTC. It encodes CATSDPRDGYEQYF.

The chain carries TRBV9 and TRBJ2-2; TRBD2 matches 14 bases. The trim removed 6 bases at V and 3 bases at J, leaving 7 bases unmatched. From germline, CDR1 is SGDLS and CDR2 YYNGEE. The CDR3 spans 17 residues. CDR3 DNA sequence: TGTGCCAGCACCCGATCGGGACTAGCGGGAGACACCGGGGAGCTGTTTTTT. This encodes CASTRSGLAGDTGELFF.

This clonotype was detected ten times or more. CDR3 sequence: CASRLDSYTEAFF. CDR3 bases: TGTGCCAGCAGACTCGACAGTTACACTGAAGCTTTCTTT. The rearrangement links TRBV25-1 to TRBJ1-1; weak D call: TRBD1 (5 bases). CDR3 length: 13 residues. V was cut by 6 bases and J by 3 bases, with 11 bases left in between. Germline-derived CDR1 and CDR2 are MGHDK and SYGVNS.